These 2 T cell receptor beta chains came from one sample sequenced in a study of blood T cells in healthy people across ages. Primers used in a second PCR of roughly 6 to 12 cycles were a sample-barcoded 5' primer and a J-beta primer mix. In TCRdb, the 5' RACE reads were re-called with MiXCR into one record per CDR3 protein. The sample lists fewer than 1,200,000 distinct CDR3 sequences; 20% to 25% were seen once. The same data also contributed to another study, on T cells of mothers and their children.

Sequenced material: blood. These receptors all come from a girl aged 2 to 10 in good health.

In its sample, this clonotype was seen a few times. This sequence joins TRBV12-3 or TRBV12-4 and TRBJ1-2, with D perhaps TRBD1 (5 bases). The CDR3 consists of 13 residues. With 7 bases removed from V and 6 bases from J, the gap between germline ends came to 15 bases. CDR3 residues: CASTGQGRHGYTF. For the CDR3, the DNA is TGTGCCAGCACCGGGCAGGGAAGGCATGGCTACACCTTC.

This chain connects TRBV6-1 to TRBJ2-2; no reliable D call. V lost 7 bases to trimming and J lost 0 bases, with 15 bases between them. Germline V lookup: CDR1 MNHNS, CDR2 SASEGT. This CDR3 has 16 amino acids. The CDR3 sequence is CASIAVRFANTGELFF. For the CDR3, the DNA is TGTGCCAGCATTGCTGTCCGTTTCGCGAACACCGGGGAGCTGTTTTTT.